These 24 T cell receptor beta chains originate from one sample sequenced in a study of blood T cell repertoires in COVID-19. TCRdb's copy holds only in-frame clones and misses some; the assay was immunoSEQ multiplex PCR. This sample has roughly 260,000 clones; approximately 85% occur once, and the top ten carry 1.9%. Material: PBMCs or T cells enriched from blood (not recorded which). Every receptor here comes from a woman between 50 and 59 years old who had recovered from COVID-19.

The genes are TRBV2 and TRBJ1-4; 9 bases fit TRBD1. J lost 5 bases, V lost 6 bases, and 7 bases had no gene match. Germline-derived CDR1 and CDR2 are SNHLY and FYNNEI. The CDR3 sequence is 15 residues long. The CDR3 nucleotides read TGTGCCAGCAGGATAGACAGGGGGAGGAATGAAAAACTGTTTTTT. This translates into CASRIDRGRNEKLFF.

The J gene is TRBJ2-1, the V gene TRBV7-2; 10 bases map to TRBD2. The CDR3 spans 15 residues. CDR1 SGHTA and CDR2 FQGNSA come from the germline V gene. With 5 bases clipped from V and 8 bases from J, the junction kept 9 bases outside the gene matches. The CDR3, as DNA: TGTGCCAGCAGCAAAGATTGGACTAGCGGCTATGAGCAGTTCTTC. Translated: CASSKDWTSGYEQFF.

The chain carries TRBV2 and TRBJ1-2; a possible D gene is TRBD1 (5 bases). The germline V gene has CDR1 SNHLY and CDR2 FYNNEI. The CDR3 contains 11 residues. V was trimmed by 6 bases and J by 14 bases, leaving 16 bases between them. DNA of the CDR3: TGTGCCAGCAGCGCCGACAGAAATGGGACCTTC. This codes for CASSADRNGTF.

The rearrangement joins TRBV7-9 to TRBJ1-6; D is possibly TRBD1 (6 bases). CDR3 length: 15 amino acids. Trimming left V 1 base short and J 3 bases short, with 7 bases between. The germline V gene encodes CDR1 SEHNR and CDR2 FQNEAQ (reference sequence). The CDR3 bases are TGTGCCAGCAGCTTAGGACAGGACTATAATTCACCCCTCCACTTT. It encodes CASSLGQDYNSPLHF. The full variable domain, completed using reference TRBV7-9 and TRBJ1-6, is DTGVSQNPRHKITKRGQNVTFRCDPISEHNRLYWYRQTLGQGPEFLTYFQNEAQLEKSRLLSDRFSAERPKGSFSTLEIQRTEQGDSAMYLCASSLGQDYNSPLHFGNGTRLTVT.

The J gene is TRBJ1-1, the V gene TRBV28; 9 bases map to TRBD1. V gave up 5 bases and J gave up 5 bases; unmatched junction bases: 9. Germline CDR1 is MDHEN and CDR2 is SYDVKM. This CDR3 is 15 amino acids long. The CDR3 nucleotides read TGTGCCAGCAGTATCAACAGGGGGCTCATTACTGAAGCTTTCTTT. Translation: CASSINRGLITEAFF.

Details on this clone: The same CDR3 can be traced to other DNA sequences in this sample. The chain uses TRBV28 and TRBJ1-2; D is possibly TRBD1 (6 bases). Trimming took 1 base from V and 6 from J, leaving 12 bases between them. CDR1 is MDHEN, CDR2 SYDVKM, per germline. The CDR3 contains 14 residues. CDR3 amino acids: CASSLSGGRNGYTF. In DNA form, the CDR3 reads TGTGCCAGCAGTTTATCCGGGGGGCGGAATGGCTACACCTTC.

The rearrangement uses TRBV9 and TRBJ2-3; the D is unclear. Germline CDR1 is SGDLS and CDR2 is YYNGEE. The ends were cut back, 9 bases at V and 1 base at J, with 18 bases in the middle. CDR3 length: 15 residues. CDR3 in amino acids: CATQRMIPGTDTQYF. CDR3 sequence (DNA): TGTGCCACTCAGCGTATGATCCCCGGCACAGATACGCAGTATTTT.

The genes are TRBV5-1 and TRBJ2-7; D not resolved. Germline V gene data show CDR1 as SGHRS and CDR2 as YFSETQ. This CDR3 region has 14 residues. V was clipped by 4 bases and J by 1 base, with 12 bases between them. In DNA form, the CDR3 reads TGCGCCAGCAGCCCGCGCGGCTTTTCCTACGAGCAGTACTTC. Translation: CASSPRGFSYEQYF.

The chain combines TRBV21-1 with TRBJ2-3; the listed D gene, TRBD2, was not tested against the DNA. TRBV21-1 is a recognized pseudogene. The CDR3 length is 17 residues. CDR3 in DNA: TGTGCCAGCAGCACCTCTGGACTAGCGGGAGGTAGTGATACGCAGTATTTT. Translated: CASSTSGLAGGSDTQYF.

The V and J genes are TRBV5-1 and TRBJ2-5; TRBD2 matches at 8 bases. The germline gives CDR1 SGHRS, CDR2 YFSETQ. This CDR3 comprises 16 residues. Trimming at V came to 2 bases and at J to 5 bases, leaving 11 bases not matched to a gene. CDR3 sequence (DNA): TGCGCCAGCAGCTTACTAGCGGCTAAACTACCGGAGACCCAGTACTTC. This translates into CASSLLAAKLPETQYF.

The V call is TRBV6-5, the J call TRBJ2-3; D may be TRBD2 (6 bases). V was trimmed by 7 bases and J by 6 bases, leaving 14 bases between them. In germline, CDR1 is MNHEY, CDR2 SVGAGI. The CDR3 is 13 amino acids. The CDR3 sequence: CASTISGVDTQYF. As DNA, the CDR3 is TGTGCCAGCACCATCTCGGGAGTGGATACGCAGTATTTT.

In its sample, this clone was seen once. The chain carries TRBV5-1 and TRBJ1-2, with D unresolved. Between the trimmed V and J ends, which lost 0 bases and 3 bases, there was a span of 12 bases. CDR3 length: 15 residues. From germline, CDR1 is SGHRS and CDR2 YFSETQ. CDR3 region: CASSLGVTADYGYTF. The CDR3 bases are TGCGCCAGCAGCTTGGGAGTAACAGCAGACTATGGCTACACCTTC.

The rearrangement links TRBV9 to TRBJ1-1; no clear D gene. This CDR3 has 15 amino acids. Germline V gene data show CDR1 as SGDLS and CDR2 as YYNGEE. Trimming stripped 4 bases from V and 5 bases from J, with 18 bases between. The CDR3 sequence is CASSPRLETGTEAFF. In nucleotides, the CDR3 is TGTGCCAGCAGCCCGCGGCTCGAAACGGGTACTGAAGCTTTCTTT.

V usage is TRBV2 and J usage is TRBJ1-1; D might be TRBD1 (5 bases). Per the germline V gene, CDR1 is SNHLY and CDR2 is FYNNEI. Trimming cost V 4 bases and J 0 bases, with 15 bases left between them. This CDR3 region has 16 residues. The CDR3 DNA sequence: TGTGCCAGCAGTGTCCCGACAGAGACGATGAACACTGAAGCTTTCTTT. Translating gives CASSVPTETMNTEAFF.

The chain couples TRBV28 to TRBJ2-5; D is perhaps TRBD2 (6 bases). This CDR3 spans 17 amino acids. V lost 6 bases to trimming and J lost 0 bases, with 20 bases between them. CDR1 and CDR2 (germline): MDHEN, SYDVKM. CDR3 protein: CASSLGTGSLYQETQYF. The CDR3 DNA follows: TGTGCCAGCAGCCTGGGGACTGGCTCATTGTACCAAGAGACCCAGTACTTC.

The chain couples TRBV19 to TRBJ1-3; D is unclear. Trimming left V 10 bases short and J 0 bases short, with 10 bases between. Germline V gives CDR1 LNHDA, CDR2 SQIVND (reference sequence). This CDR3 spans 13 amino acids. The CDR3 here is CAISGFSGNTIYF. Written as DNA, the CDR3 is TGTGCCATTTCGGGTTTCTCTGGAAACACCATATATTTT.

V usage is TRBV18 and J usage is TRBJ2-7; 8 positions agree with TRBD1. The ends lost 3 bases at V and 4 bases at J; junction bases unmatched: 8. CDR3 size: 15 residues. Germline assignment: CDR1 KGHSH and CDR2 LQKENI. As DNA, the CDR3 is TGTGCCAGCTCACCCAGTCAGGGGGCGCTTTACGAGCAGTACTTC. Translation: CASSPSQGALYEQYF.

This chain uses TRBV21-1 with TRBJ2-7; no DNA check was done on the table's D call, TRBD2. TRBV21-1 is flagged as a pseudogene. The CDR3 has 18 amino acids. Here the CDR3 DNA reads TGTGCCAGCAGCAAAGACTTAGGGACTAGCGGGAACTCCTACGAGCAGTACTTC. Translated: CASSKDLGTSGNSYEQYF.

The chain combines TRBV28 with TRBJ2-5; D is possibly TRBD1 (5 bases). V was shortened by 7 bases and J by 4 bases, with 13 bases between the two germline ends. CDR1 is MDHEN, CDR2 SYDVKM, per germline. CDR3 size: 13 residues. The CDR3: CASNSGLVETQYF. The CDR3 region has the DNA TGTGCCAGCAACTCAGGGTTGGTAGAGACCCAGTACTTC. Using reference TRBV28 and TRBJ2-5 for the parts outside the CDR3, the full variable domain is DVKVTQSSRYLVKRTGEKVFLECVQDMDHENMFWYRQDPGLGLRLIYFSYDVKMKEKGDIPEGYSVSREKKERFSLILESASTNQTSMYLCASNSGLVETQYFGPGTRLLVL.

V is TRBV7-9 and J is TRBJ2-3; TRBD2 matches 8 bases. There are 17 residues in the CDR3. J gave up 6 bases and V 1 base, and 12 bases lay outside the gene matches. The V gene's germline CDR1 is SEHNR and CDR2 FQNEAQ (reference sequence). The CDR3 sequence is CASSLGVLADMGDTQYF. In DNA form, the CDR3 reads TGTGCCAGCAGCTTAGGTGTACTAGCGGATATGGGGGATACGCAGTATTTT. Full variable domain (outside the CDR3, taken from reference TRBV7-9 and TRBJ2-3): DTGVSQNPRHKITKRGQNVTFRCDPISEHNRLYWYRQTLGQGPEFLTYFQNEAQLEKSRLLSDRFSAERPKGSFSTLEIQRTEQGDSAMYLCASSLGVLADMGDTQYFGPGTRLTVL.

V is TRBV5-4 and J is TRBJ2-2; D possibly corresponds to TRBD2 (5 bases). In germline, CDR1 is SGHNT, CDR2 YYREEE (reference sequence). The CDR3 loop spans 15 amino acids. V lost 4 bases, J lost 3 bases, and 13 bases lay in between. The CDR3 DNA is TGTGCCAGCAGCCCGACCACCGGGGACACCGGGGAGCTGTTTTTT. Protein: CASSPTTGDTGELFF.

In the case of this clone: Other DNA sequences in this sample translate to the same CDR3. The chain links TRBV5-1 to TRBJ2-7; TRBD2 matches at 8 bases. V trimming: 5 bases; J trimming: 2 bases; junction bases outside the gene matches: 6. Germline V gives CDR1 SGHRS, CDR2 YFSETQ. CDR3 length: 14 amino acids. The CDR3, as DNA: TGCGCCAGCAGTCGTACTAGCGGTACCTACGAGCAGTACTTC. Protein product: CASSRTSGTYEQYF.

The V call is TRBV24-1, the J call TRBJ1-5; D possibly corresponds to TRBD1 (5 bases). This CDR3 comprises 14 residues. The V end was cut by 7 bases, the J end by 3 bases, with 12 bases between. CDR1 KGHDR and CDR2 SFDVKD come from the germline V gene. The CDR3: CATSQGVYNQPQHF. DNA for the CDR3: TGTGCCACCAGCCAAGGGGTGTACAATCAGCCCCAGCATTTT.

Only one count was recorded for this clone. The genes are TRBV14 and TRBJ2-7; TRBD2 aligns across 12 bases. This CDR3 has 15 residues. Germline V gives CDR1 SGHDN, CDR2 FVKESK. Trimming at V came to 4 bases and at J to 4 bases, leaving 5 bases not matched to a gene. DNA of the CDR3: TGTGCCAGCAGCCTTACTAGCGGGAGGTCGTACGAGCAGTACTTC. It specifies CASSLTSGRSYEQYF.